This T cell receptor (beta chain) was documented in a study of T cell responses to AZD1222 COVID-19 vaccine. Overall study results and limits: The donors showed a predominance of white British ancestry and of females, with possible underestimation of clonal diversity.

Concerning this clone itself: Its antigen is not known.

Produced via immunoSEQ multiplex PCR; TCRdb's table is partial and in-frame only. The sample lists 80,000 to 100,000 clones, 80% to 90% occurring once. V was shortened by 3 bases and J by 6 bases, with 3 bases between the two germline ends. This CDR3 is built from 12 residues. CDR1 and CDR2 (germline): MNHEY, SMNVEV (reference sequence). The clonotype was recovered from an adult who received the AZD1222 COVID-19 vaccine. This specimen was peripheral blood, taken 28 days after the second AZD1222 dose. V is TRBV27 and J is TRBJ1-6; D remains unclear. In DNA, the CDR3 is TGTGCCAGCAGTTTCTCTAATTCACCCCTCCACTTT. This gives the protein CASSFSNSPLHF.